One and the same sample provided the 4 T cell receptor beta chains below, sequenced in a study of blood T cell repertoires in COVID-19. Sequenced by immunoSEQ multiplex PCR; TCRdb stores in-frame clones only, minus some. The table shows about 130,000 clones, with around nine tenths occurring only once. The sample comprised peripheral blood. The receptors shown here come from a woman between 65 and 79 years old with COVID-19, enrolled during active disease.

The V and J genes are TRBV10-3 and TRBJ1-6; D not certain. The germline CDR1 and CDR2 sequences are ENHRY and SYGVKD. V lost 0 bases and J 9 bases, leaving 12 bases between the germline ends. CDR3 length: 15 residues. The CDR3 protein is CAISESRGGPSPLHF. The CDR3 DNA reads TGTGCCATCAGTGAGTCGCGGGGAGGTCCTTCACCCCTCCACTTT.

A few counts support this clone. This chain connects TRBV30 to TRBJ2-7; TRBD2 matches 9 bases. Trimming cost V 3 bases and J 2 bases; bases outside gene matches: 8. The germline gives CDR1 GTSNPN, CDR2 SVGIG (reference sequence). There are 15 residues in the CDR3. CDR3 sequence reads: CAWRPGGRGAYEQYF. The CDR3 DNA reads TGTGCCTGGAGACCAGGCGGGAGGGGAGCCTACGAGCAGTACTTC. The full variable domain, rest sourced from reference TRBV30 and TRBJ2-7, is SQTIHQWPATLVQPVGSPLSLECTVEGTSNPNLYWYRQAAGRGLQLLFYSVGIGQISSEVPQNLSASRPQDRQFILSSKKLLLSDSGFYLCAWRPGGRGAYEQYFGPGTRLTVT.

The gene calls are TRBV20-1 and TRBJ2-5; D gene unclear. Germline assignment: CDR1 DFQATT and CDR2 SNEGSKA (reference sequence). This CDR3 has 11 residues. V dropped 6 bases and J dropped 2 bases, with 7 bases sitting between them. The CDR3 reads CSAAKQETQYF. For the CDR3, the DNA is TGCAGTGCCGCGAAGCAAGAGACCCAGTACTTC.

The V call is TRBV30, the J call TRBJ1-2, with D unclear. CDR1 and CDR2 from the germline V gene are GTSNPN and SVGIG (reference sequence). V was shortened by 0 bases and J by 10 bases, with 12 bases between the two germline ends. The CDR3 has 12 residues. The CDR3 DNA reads TGTGCCTGGAGTGTAACGGGTCGTGACTACACCTTC. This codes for CAWSVTGRDYTF. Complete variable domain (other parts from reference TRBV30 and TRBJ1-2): SQTIHQWPATLVQPVGSPLSLECTVEGTSNPNLYWYRQAAGRGLQLLFYSVGIGQISSEVPQNLSASRPQDRQFILSSKKLLLSDSGFYLCAWSVTGRDYTFGSGTRLTVV.